This T cell receptor beta chain was recovered during a study of blood T cell repertoires in COVID-19. Authors' methods: Nucleated cell number was recorded as an estimate derived from reference gene primer amplification. Assay: immunoSEQ multiplex PCR; the TCRdb copy retains only in-frame clones and omits some. From that table come the V and J calls and clone size; the DNA was used to work out D and trimming. The sample holds about 29,000 clones; more than 70% are singletons and the top ten take roughly 10%. Unmatched junction bases numbered 15, after V lost 5 bases and J lost 10 bases. Looked up from germline, CDR1 is SGDLS and CDR2 is YYNGEE. This CDR3 region has 15 residues.

Input material: peripheral blood. This clonotype originated in a man at least 80 years old with active COVID-19. The chain joins TRBV9 to TRBJ2-1, with 7 nucleotides matching TRBD1. CDR3 DNA: TGTGCCAGCAGTCAAACTCCGCAGGGGGTGGGGGAGCAGTTCTTC. Its translation: CASSQTPQGVGEQFF.